Listed below are T cell receptor beta chains from one sample, sequenced in a study of T cell changes during pregnancy in multiple sclerosis. Clones were read by immunoSEQ multiplex PCR, and TCRdb kept only the in-frame ones, dropping some. The table has 65,000 to 95,000 clones, approximately 90% seen once. The sequenced sample was peripheral blood, obtained before pregnancy. The source of these receptors is a female donor with multiple sclerosis, enrolled in a pregnancy study. Both conserved end residues are part of each CDR3. Fields, in order: D gene, clone size, J gene, V gene, CDR3 DNA, CDR3 protein. A D gene is named only where the DNA matches it firmly. Clone size is given for some rows only: seen once, a few or many times, or a class if the clone is expanded.

>NA|NA|TRBJ1-1|TRBV7-6
TGTGCCAGCAGCTTAGTCCCGGCCGGGGCGGGAGGGACTGAAGCTTTCTTT
CASSLVPAGAGGTEAFF
>NA|NA|TRBJ2-1|TRBV2
TGTGCCAGCCAAAGTAGGGGCAGGGGCACCAATGAGCAGTTCTTC
CASQSRGRGTNEQFF
>NA|NA|TRBJ1-4|TRBV11-2
TGTGCCAGCAGCTTAAGCACGAGGAGTGAAAAACTGTTTTTT
CASSLSTRSEKLFF
>TRBD2|NA|TRBJ2-5|TRBV7-2
TGTGCCAGCAGCTTCGGACTAGCGGGGGCGGAGAGGACCCAGTACTTC
CASSFGLAGAERTQYF
>NA|NA|TRBJ1-1|TRBV19
TGTGCCAGCAGAGACGGTGGCGGCACTGAAGCTTTCTTT
CASRDGGGTEAFF
>TRBD1|NA|TRBJ1-2|TRBV19
TGTGCCAGTAGTTATTCCCCCGGGACAGGGGGTTATGGCTACACCTTC
CASSYSPGTGGYGYTF
>TRBD1|NA|TRBJ2-2|TRBV19
TGTGCCAGTAGGCGGGACAGGGACACCGGGGAGCTGTTTTTT
CASRRDRDTGELFF
>TRBD2|NA|TRBJ2-7|TRBV7-3
TGTGCCAGCAGCTCGGGACTAGCGGGGGTTTACGAGCAGTACTTC
CASSSGLAGVYEQYF
>TRBD1|NA|TRBJ1-5|TRBV6-5
TGTGCCAGCAGCTTAACCGGGACAGCTAATCAGCCCCAGCATTTT
CASSLTGTANQPQHF
>NA|NA|TRBJ1-5|TRBV27
TGTGCCAGCAGTTACAGATTTAGCAATCAGCCCCAGCATTTT
CASSYRFSNQPQHF
>NA|few|TRBJ1-3|TRBV6-5
TGTGCCAGCAGTTCACTGCGGGGAAACACCATATATTTT
CASSSLRGNTIYF
>NA|NA|TRBJ2-3|TRBV4-3
TGCGCCAGCAGCCAAGCTCCAGGGGCGGCAGATACGCAGTATTTT
CASSQAPGAADTQYF
>TRBD1|NA|TRBJ1-1|TRBV9
TGTGCCAGTAAACGAGGGACAGGGAGTTCTCACACTGAAGCTTTCTTT
CASKRGTGSSHTEAFF
>NA|NA|TRBJ1-1|TRBV29-1
TGCAGCGTTCCCCGGGACACGAACACTGAAGCTTTCTTT
CSVPRDTNTEAFF
>TRBD1|NA|TRBJ1-1|TRBV29-1
TGCAGCGGACACAGGGGGCTGGGGTCTGAAGCTTTCTTT
CSGHRGLGSEAFF
>NA|NA|TRBJ2-3|TRBV9
TGTGCCAGCAGCCTAAATTCGGGGGGCCACACAGATACGCAGTATTTT
CASSLNSGGHTDTQYF
>TRBD1|NA|TRBJ1-1|TRBV5-6
TGTGCCAGCAGCTTTGGACAGACCCAGGGGGACACTGAAGCTTTCTTT
CASSFGQTQGDTEAFF